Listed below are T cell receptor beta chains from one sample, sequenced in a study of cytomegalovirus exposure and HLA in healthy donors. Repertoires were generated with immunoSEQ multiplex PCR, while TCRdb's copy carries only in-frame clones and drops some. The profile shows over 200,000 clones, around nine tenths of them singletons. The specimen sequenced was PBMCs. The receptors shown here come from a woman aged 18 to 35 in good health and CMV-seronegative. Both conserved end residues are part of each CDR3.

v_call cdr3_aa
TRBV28 CASSLGRNEQYF
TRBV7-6 CASSSTGTSGEQYF
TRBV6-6 CASSYSGRDEQYF
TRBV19 CASRGQGGQPQHF
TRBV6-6 CASTRHLAKNIQYF
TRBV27 CASSIRTGSNQPQHF
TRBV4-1 CASSQGTGRTEAFF
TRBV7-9 CASSPTHGGKNIQYF
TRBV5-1 CASSSTGLAGSYEQYF
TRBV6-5 CASRPLSGPGAF
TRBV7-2 CASSSWTGEGNTIYF